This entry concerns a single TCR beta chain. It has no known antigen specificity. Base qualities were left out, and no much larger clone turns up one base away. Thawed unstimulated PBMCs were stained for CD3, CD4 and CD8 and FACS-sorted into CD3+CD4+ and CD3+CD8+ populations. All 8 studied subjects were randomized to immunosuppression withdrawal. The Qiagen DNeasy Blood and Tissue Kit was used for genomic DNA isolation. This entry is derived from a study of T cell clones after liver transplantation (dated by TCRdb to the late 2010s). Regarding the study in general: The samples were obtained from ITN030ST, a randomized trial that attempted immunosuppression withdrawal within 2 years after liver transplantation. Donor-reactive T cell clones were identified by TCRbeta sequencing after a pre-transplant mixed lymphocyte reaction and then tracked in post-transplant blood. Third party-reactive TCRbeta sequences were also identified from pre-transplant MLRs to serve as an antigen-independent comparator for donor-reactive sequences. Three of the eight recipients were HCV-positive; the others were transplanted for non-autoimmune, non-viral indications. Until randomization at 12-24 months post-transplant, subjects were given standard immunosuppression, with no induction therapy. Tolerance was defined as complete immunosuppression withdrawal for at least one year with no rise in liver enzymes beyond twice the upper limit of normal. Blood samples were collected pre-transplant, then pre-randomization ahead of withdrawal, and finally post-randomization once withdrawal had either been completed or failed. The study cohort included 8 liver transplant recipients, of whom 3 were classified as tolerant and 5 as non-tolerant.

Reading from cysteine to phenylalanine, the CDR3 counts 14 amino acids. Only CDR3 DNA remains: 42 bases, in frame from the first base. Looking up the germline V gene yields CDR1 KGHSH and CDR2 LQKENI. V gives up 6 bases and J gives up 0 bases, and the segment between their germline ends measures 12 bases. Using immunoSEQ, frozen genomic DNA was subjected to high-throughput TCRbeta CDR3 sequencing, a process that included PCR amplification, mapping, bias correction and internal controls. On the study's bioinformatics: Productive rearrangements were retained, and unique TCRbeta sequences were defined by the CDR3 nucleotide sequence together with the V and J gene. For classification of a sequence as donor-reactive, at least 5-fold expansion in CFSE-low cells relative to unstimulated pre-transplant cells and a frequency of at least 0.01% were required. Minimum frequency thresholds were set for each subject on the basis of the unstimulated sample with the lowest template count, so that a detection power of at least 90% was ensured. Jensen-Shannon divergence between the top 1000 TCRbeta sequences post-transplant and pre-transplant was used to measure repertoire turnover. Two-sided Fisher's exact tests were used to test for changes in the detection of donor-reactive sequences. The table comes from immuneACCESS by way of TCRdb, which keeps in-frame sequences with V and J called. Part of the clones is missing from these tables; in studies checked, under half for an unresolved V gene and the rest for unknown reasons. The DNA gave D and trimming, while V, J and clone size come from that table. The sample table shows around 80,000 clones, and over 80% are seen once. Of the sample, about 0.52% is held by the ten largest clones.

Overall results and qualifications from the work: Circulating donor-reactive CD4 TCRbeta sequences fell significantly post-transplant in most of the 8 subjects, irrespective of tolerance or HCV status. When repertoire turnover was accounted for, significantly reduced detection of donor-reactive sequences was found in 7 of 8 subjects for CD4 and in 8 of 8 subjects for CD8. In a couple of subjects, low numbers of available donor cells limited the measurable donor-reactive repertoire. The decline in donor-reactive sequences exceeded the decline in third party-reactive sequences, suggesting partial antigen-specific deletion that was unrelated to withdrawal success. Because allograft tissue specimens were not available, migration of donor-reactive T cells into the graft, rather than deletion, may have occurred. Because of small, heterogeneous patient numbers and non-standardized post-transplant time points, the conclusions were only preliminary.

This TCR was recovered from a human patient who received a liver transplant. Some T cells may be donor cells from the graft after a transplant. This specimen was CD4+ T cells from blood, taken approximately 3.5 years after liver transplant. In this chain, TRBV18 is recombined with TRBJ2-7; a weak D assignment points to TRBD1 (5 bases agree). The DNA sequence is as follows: TGTGCCAGCTCCCCGGACACCTTCTCCTACGAGCAGTACTTC. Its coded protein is CASSPDTFSYEQYF.